This TCR beta chain came from a study of OX40 agonist ivuxolimab in advanced cancers. With regard to the full study: The costimulatory receptor OX40 (CD134) was targeted by ivuxolimab, a fully human IgG2 agonistic monoclonal antibody. Intravenous ivuxolimab was administered to patients every 2 weeks at six dose levels: 0.01, 0.1, 0.3, 1.5, 3 and 10 mg/kg. Of the roughly 51 patients in dose escalation, some 19 had hepatocellular carcinoma, roughly 15 had melanoma, 9 had renal cell carcinoma and 9 had head and neck cancer. The dose-escalation cohort was about 86% male with a mean age of roughly 62 years, ranging from 23 to 79. Prior anti-PD-1, anti-PD-L1 or anti-CTLA-4 therapy was permitted, and checkpoint inhibitors had been received by less than 45% of dose-escalation patients. Partial responses were achieved by three dose-escalation patients, of whom one had hepatocellular carcinoma and two had cutaneous melanoma. The point of sequencing TCRbeta in the periphery was to test whether ivuxolimab changed TCR sequence diversity and drove clonal T-cell expansion. The paper covers the monotherapy dose-escalation part of the phase I ivuxolimab trial, which included N of about 50 patients. Overall study results and their limits: The antigen specificity of the clonally expanded peripheral T cells was not determined. After ivuxolimab, CD8+ T cells had more expanded clones than CD4+ T cells on average. In partial responders in the 0.1-3.0 mg/kg groups, normalized peripheral clonal expansion was found to be among the lowest, especially among CD8+ T cells. Low levels of normalized T-cell clonal expansion were also seen in some patients who did not respond. Clonal expansion of both CD4+ and CD8+ blood T cells was observed from baseline to week 6 at doses 0.1 to 3.0 mg/kg.

Trimming takes 2 bases off V and 8 bases off J; junction bases not matched to a gene: 5. Via the germline V gene, CDR1 is MDHEN and CDR2 SYDVKM. The cysteine opens and the phenylalanine closes a CDR3 of 13 amino acids. Of the read, only the CDR3 DNA is kept; its 39 bases are in frame from base 1. As concerns this clone: What antigen it recognizes has not been identified. There are no base qualities to consult, and no much larger clone falls within one base.

For sequencing of the TCRbeta CDR3 region, genomic DNA was extracted from the sorted cells. The immunoSEQ Assay was used for sequencing of TCRbeta CDR3 regions. This immuneACCESS table, as held by TCRdb, lists in-frame sequences with V and J called but not all clones. Of the missing ones, under half trace to an unresolved V gene in checked studies; the others have no known cause. Here the sample has just under 85,000 clones; 84% occur a single time. Clones ranked in the top ten supply roughly 2.7% of the sample. The trial excluded patients who had a history of autoimmune disease or who were on systemic immunosuppression. Peripheral blood for TCR sequencing was drawn from every dose cohort at baseline, at cycle 4 day 1 and at cycle 7 day 1. Samples were obtained from an open-label, multicenter, first-in-human phase I dose-escalation trial of ivuxolimab. Adults with locally advanced or metastatic head and neck squamous cell, hepatocellular, melanoma or renal cell carcinoma were enrolled in the trial. CD4+ and CD8+ T cells were sorted separately from peripheral blood before TCR sequencing.

This TCR was recovered from an adult with an advanced solid tumor such as melanoma, head and neck, liver or kidney cancer. The rearrangement combines TRBV28 with TRBJ1-2, with 7 bases aligning to TRBD1. The sample consisted of CD4+ or CD8+ T cells sorted from blood, taken in a trial of the OX40 agonist ivuxolimab. Here is the DNA: TGTGCCAGCAGTTTACCGAGGGGGCGGGGCTACACCTTC. This sequence encodes CASSLPRGRGYTF.